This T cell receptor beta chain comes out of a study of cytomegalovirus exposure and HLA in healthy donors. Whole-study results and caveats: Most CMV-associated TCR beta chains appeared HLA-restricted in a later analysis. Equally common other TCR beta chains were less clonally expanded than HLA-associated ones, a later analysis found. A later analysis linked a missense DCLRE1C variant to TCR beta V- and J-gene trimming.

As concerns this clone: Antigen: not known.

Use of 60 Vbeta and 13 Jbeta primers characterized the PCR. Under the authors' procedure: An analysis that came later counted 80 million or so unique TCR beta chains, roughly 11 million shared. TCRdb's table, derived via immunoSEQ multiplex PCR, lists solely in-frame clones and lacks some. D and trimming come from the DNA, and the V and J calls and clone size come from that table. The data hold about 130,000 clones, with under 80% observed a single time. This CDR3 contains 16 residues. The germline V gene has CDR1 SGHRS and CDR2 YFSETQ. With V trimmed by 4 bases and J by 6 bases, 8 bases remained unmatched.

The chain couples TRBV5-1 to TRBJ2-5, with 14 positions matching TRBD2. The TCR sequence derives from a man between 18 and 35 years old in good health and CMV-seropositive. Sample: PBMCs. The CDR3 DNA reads TGCGCCAGCAGCCCGCCGACTAGCGGGGGGGGGAAGACCCAGTACTTC. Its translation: CASSPPTSGGGKTQYF.